Following are 28 T cell receptor beta chains from one sample sequenced in a study of blood T cell repertoires in COVID-19. This table comes from immunoSEQ multiplex PCR, and its TCRdb copy is limited to in-frame clones, with some not included. Of about 200,000 clones listed, almost 90% are singletons. Sequencing was done on a sample of peripheral blood. The receptor set was obtained from a man between 18 and 35 years old with active or convalescent COVID-19.

The chain employs TRBV7-8 and TRBJ1-6; TRBD1 aligns across 8 bases. The CDR3 has 14 residues. CDR1 and CDR2 from the germline V gene are SGHVS and FQNEAQ. V lost 6 bases, J lost 9 bases, and 7 bases stayed unmatched. CDR3 sequence reads: CASRVGQGLSPLHF. CDR3 DNA sequence: TGTGCCAGCAGAGTTGGACAGGGTCTTTCACCCCTCCACTTT.

This chain joins TRBV2 and TRBJ1-5; D perhaps matches TRBD1 (5 bases). Trimming took off 2 bases at V and 1 base at J, with 12 bases between the two ends. The CDR3 is 16 amino acids. The germline V gene has CDR1 SNHLY and CDR2 FYNNEI. Here the CDR3 reads CASSERAGISNQPQHF. CDR3 nucleotide sequence: TGTGCCAGCAGTGAACGGGCAGGGATCAGCAATCAGCCCCAGCATTTT.

The rearrangement links TRBV5-1 to TRBJ2-5; TRBD1 matches 9 bases. The CDR3 is 14 amino acids. The germline CDR1 and CDR2 sequences are SGHRS and YFSETQ. The junction had 6 bases not matched to a gene; V was cut back by 4 bases and J by 5 bases. CDR3: CASSITGGFETQYF. The CDR3, as DNA: TGCGCCAGCAGCATTACAGGGGGCTTTGAGACCCAGTACTTC.

The CDR3 nucleotides are TGTGCCTGGAGTGACACCCTCGGCTACACCTTC. It yields the protein CAWSDTLGYTF. The chain carries TRBV30 and TRBJ1-2; no reliable D call. Germline CDR1 and CDR2: GTSNPN and SVGIG (reference sequence). The CDR3 has 11 residues. Trimming pared 1 base from V and 8 bases from J, leaving 8 bases between.

The chain is built from TRBV11-2 and TRBJ1-3; possibly TRBD1 for D (6 bases). Deletions cut 2 bases from V and 2 bases from J, with 13 bases between. Germline V gene lookup returns CDR1 SGHAT and CDR2 FQNNGV. The CDR3 contains 16 residues. The CDR3 DNA reads as TGTGCCAGCAGCTTAATGTTGGGGGCCCCTGGAAACACCATATATTTT. It is translated as CASSLMLGAPGNTIYF. Looking up the rest from reference TRBV11-2 and TRBJ1-3 gives the full variable domain: EAGVAQSPRYKIIEKRQSVAFWCNPISGHATLYWYQQILGQGPKLLIQFQNNGVVDDSQLPKDRFSAERLKGVDSTLKIQPAKLEDSAVYLCASSLMLGAPGNTIYFGEGSWLTVV.

This clone occurred once. The chain carries TRBV9 and TRBJ1-1; 7 bases are shared with TRBD1. The CDR3 runs to 14 residues. With V trimmed by 4 bases and J by 4 bases, 7 bases remained unmatched. Germline loops: CDR1 SGDLS, CDR2 YYNGEE. In nucleotides, the CDR3 is TGTGCCAGCAGCCGCTACAGGGGTCGCACTGAAGCTTTCTTT. Protein product: CASSRYRGRTEAFF.

The chain is built from TRBV12-3 or TRBV12-4 and TRBJ1-2, with 7 nucleotides matching TRBD1. With V trimmed by 6 bases and J by 2 bases, 3 bases remained unmatched. There are 13 residues in the CDR3. The CDR3 DNA reads TGTGCCAGCAGCGCGGGACAGAACTATGGCTACACCTTC. This sequence encodes CASSAGQNYGYTF.

The chain combines TRBV7-2 with TRBJ1-3, with 7 bases identical to TRBD1. J gave up 4 bases and V 3 bases, and 6 bases lay outside the gene matches. Germline V lookup: CDR1 SGHTA, CDR2 FQGNSA. The CDR3 is 15 amino acids. The CDR3 here is CASSFGQAYGNTIYF. In DNA form, the CDR3 reads TGTGCCAGCAGCTTCGGACAGGCTTACGGAAACACCATATATTTT.

In this sample, this clone turned up once. The chain recombines TRBV18 with TRBJ2-2; D remains unclear. Trimming removed 1 base at V and 0 bases at J, with 9 bases between. The CDR3 consists of 16 residues. CDR1 KGHSH and CDR2 LQKENI come from the germline V gene. CDR3 coding DNA: TGTGCCAGCTCACCACTATTCGCGGCGAACACCGGGGAGCTGTTTTTT. Amino acid sequence: CASSPLFAANTGELFF.

This clone was seen just once. The sample contains more than one DNA sequence encoding this CDR3. CDR3 sequence: CASSDLAGGQETQYF. For the CDR3, the DNA is TGTGCCAGCAGTGATCTAGCGGGGGGCCAAGAGACCCAGTACTTC. The chain has TRBV2 and TRBJ2-5; 11 bases are shared with TRBD2. The CDR3 spans 15 residues. The V gene end was trimmed by 3 bases and the J gene end by 1 base; junction bases not matched to a gene: 1. Looked up from germline, CDR1 is SNHLY and CDR2 is FYNNEI. Variable domain in full (rest from reference TRBV2 and TRBJ2-5): EPEVTQTPSHQVTQMGQEVILRCVPISNHLYFYWYRQILGQKVEFLVSFYNNEISEKSEIFDDQFSVERPDGSNFTLKIRSTKLEDSAMYFCASSDLAGGQETQYFGPGTRLLVL.

The chain joins TRBV5-5 to TRBJ1-2; D possibly corresponds to TRBD1 (5 bases). The germline V gene has CDR1 SGHKS and CDR2 YYEKEE (reference sequence). Trimming removed 1 base at V and 6 bases at J, with 16 bases between. CDR3 length: 15 amino acids. CDR3 sequence reads: CASSLRRDERDGYTF. The CDR3 coding sequence is TGTGCCAGCAGCTTGAGGAGGGACGAGAGGGATGGCTACACCTTC.

The rearrangement uses TRBV24-1 and TRBJ2-1; 8 bases line up with TRBD2. CDR1 is KGHDR, CDR2 SFDVKD, per germline. The CDR3 consists of 12 residues. The trim removed 9 bases at V and 12 bases at J, leaving 9 bases unmatched. The CDR3 loop reads CATSASGPPQFF. As DNA, the CDR3 is TGTGCCACCTCCGCTAGCGGGCCGCCGCAGTTCTTC.

The DNA for the CDR3 is TGTGCCAGCACCAGGACAGGGGCCTCCACTGAAGCTTTCTTT. It yields the protein CASTRTGASTEAFF. This chain links TRBV6-6 with TRBJ1-1; 9 positions match TRBD1. Per the germline V gene, CDR1 is MNHNY and CDR2 is SVGAGI (reference sequence). V was pared by 7 bases and J by 4 bases, with 7 bases of the junction left unmatched. CDR3 length: 14 amino acids.

The chain employs TRBV12-3 or TRBV12-4 and TRBJ2-1, with 9 bases lining up with TRBD2. This CDR3 spans 12 amino acids. The junction had 0 bases not matched to a gene; V was cut back by 2 bases and J by 10 bases. DNA for the CDR3: TGTGCCAGCAGTTTAAGCGGGAGGGAGCAGTTCTTC. The encoded protein is CASSLSGREQFF.

The V and J genes are TRBV12-3 or TRBV12-4 and TRBJ1-2, with a possible D match to TRBD1 (5 bases). The CDR3 runs 13 residues. V was pared by 3 bases and J by 6 bases, with 11 bases between. The CDR3 reads CASSFGREDGYTF. The CDR3 coding sequence is TGTGCCAGCAGTTTCGGCAGGGAGGATGGCTACACCTTC.

The rearrangement links TRBV18 to TRBJ1-2, with 9 bases identical to TRBD1. This CDR3 spans 14 amino acids. Germline CDR1 reads KGHSH; CDR2 reads LQKENI. V dropped 3 bases and J dropped 6; count of bases not matched to a gene: 5. The CDR3 nucleotides are TGTGCCAGCTCACCTGGACAGGGGATAAATGGCTACACCTTC. Translation gives CASSPGQGINGYTF.

The rearrangement links TRBV6-1 to TRBJ1-5; TRBD1 might be the D (5 bases). The germline CDR1 and CDR2 sequences are MNHNS and SASEGT. CDR3 length equals 15 residues. V was pared by 2 bases and J by 2 bases, with 10 bases between. The CDR3 protein is CASSEIRGRNQPQHF. Written as DNA, the CDR3 is TGTGCCAGCAGTGAAATTAGGGGCCGCAATCAGCCCCAGCATTTT.

The rearrangement links TRBV9 to TRBJ1-1; TRBD1 agrees at 8 bases. The trim removed 4 bases at V and 4 bases at J, leaving 12 bases unmatched. The CDR3 runs 16 residues. The germline V gene has CDR1 SGDLS and CDR2 YYNGEE. The DNA for the CDR3 is TGTGCCAGCAGCTTAGGACAGGGTGAAAGGGCCACTGAAGCTTTCTTT. This sequence encodes CASSLGQGERATEAFF.

A word on this clone: This CDR3 is also generated by other DNA sequences in the sample. The V gene is TRBV9, the J gene TRBJ2-7; 7 bases agree with TRBD1. V lost 0 bases, J lost 5 bases, and 8 bases stayed unmatched. Germline CDR1 reads SGDLS; CDR2 reads YYNGEE. CDR3 length: 15 residues. The CDR3 DNA reads as TGTGCCAGCAGCGTAGCGACAGGGATGATGGACGAGCAGTACTTC. Its protein is CASSVATGMMDEQYF.

The chain employs TRBV5-1 and TRBJ2-1, with 8 bases matching TRBD2. The germline gives CDR1 SGHRS, CDR2 YFSETQ. V lost 6 bases and J lost 0; bases outside the gene matches: 17. The CDR3 consists of 19 residues. The CDR3 protein is CASTPSGLAGGGSYNEQFF. CDR3 sequence (DNA): TGCGCCAGCACCCCAAGTGGGCTAGCGGGCGGAGGCTCCTACAATGAGCAGTTCTTC.

The chain has TRBV2 and TRBJ2-1, with 12 bases aligning to TRBD2. The CDR3 runs 15 residues. Germline CDR1 SNHLY, CDR2 FYNNEI. The J segment lost 6 bases and the V segment lost 4 bases, leaving 4 bases of the junction unmatched. The CDR3 nucleotides are TGTGCCAGCAGTGGCCCTAGCGGGAGGGGCAATGAGCAGTTCTTC. Protein product: CASSGPSGRGNEQFF.

The chain couples TRBV7-8 to TRBJ2-3; 11 nucleotides agree with TRBD2. Germline-derived CDR1 and CDR2 are SGHVS and FQNEAQ. The junction had 6 bases not matched to a gene; V was cut back by 5 bases and J by 2 bases. The length of the CDR3 is 16 residues. The CDR3 loop is CASSHGTSGDTDTQYF. The CDR3 DNA sequence: TGTGCCAGCAGCCATGGGACTAGCGGAGACACAGATACGCAGTATTTT.

This clone occurred once. This chain uses TRBV5-1 with TRBJ2-6, with 7 bases lining up with TRBD1. With 0 bases clipped from V and 1 base from J, the junction kept 7 bases outside the gene matches. Germline-derived CDR1 and CDR2 are SGHRS and YFSETQ. CDR3 length: 18 amino acids. CDR3 sequence (DNA): TGCGCCAGCAGCTTGGAAGGGGGCGGAGGTTCTGGGGCCAACGTCCTGACTTTC. Encoded protein: CASSLEGGGGSGANVLTF.

The gene calls are TRBV6-5 and TRBJ2-7; 9 bases align to TRBD1. The CDR3 runs to 15 residues. V lost 2 bases to trimming and J lost 3 bases; unmatched junction nucleotides: 5. From germline, CDR1 is MNHEY and CDR2 SVGAGI. The CDR3 reads CASSYVGQGYYEQYF. CDR3 DNA sequence: TGTGCCAGCAGTTACGTAGGACAGGGGTACTACGAGCAGTACTTC.

The chain is built from TRBV2 and TRBJ1-4, with TRBD1 matching over 11 bases. Per the germline V gene, CDR1 is SNHLY and CDR2 is FYNNEI. Trimming removed 6 bases from V and 10 bases from J; junction bases left unmatched: 4. The CDR3 has 13 residues. CDR3 nucleotides: TGTGCCAGCAGGGACAGGGGGCTCGGAAAACTGTTTTTT. As protein: CASRDRGLGKLFF. The entire variable domain, with the rest obtained from reference TRBV2 and TRBJ1-4, is as follows: EPEVTQTPSHQVTQMGQEVILRCVPISNHLYFYWYRQILGQKVEFLVSFYNNEISEKSEIFDDQFSVERPDGSNFTLKIRSTKLEDSAMYFCASRDRGLGKLFFGSGTQLSVL.

The CDR3 nucleotides read TGCGCCAGCGGTCAGGGGTCTGAAGCTTTCTTT. Translating it yields CASGQGSEAFF. The V and J genes are TRBV5-1 and TRBJ1-1, with a tentative D call TRBD1 (6 bases). The CDR3 has 11 amino acids. The germline V gene has CDR1 SGHRS and CDR2 YFSETQ. V lost 7 bases to trimming and J lost 6 bases, with 10 bases between them.

The V gene is TRBV10-3, the J gene TRBJ2-1; TRBD1 agrees at 7 bases. The trim removed 2 bases at V and 3 bases at J, leaving 4 bases unmatched. The germline CDR1 and CDR2 sequences are ENHRY and SYGVKD. The CDR3 is 15 amino acids. In DNA, the CDR3 is TGTGCCATCAGTGAGCTGACAGGGCACTACAATGAGCAGTTCTTC. Protein product: CAISELTGHYNEQFF.

CDR3 nucleotides: TGTGCCAGCAGCCCGGACTTGTTTGGCGGCTACACCTTC. Translated: CASSPDLFGGYTF. V gene TRBV7-9 combines with J gene TRBJ1-2; D unclear. The CDR3 sequence is 13 residues long. V shed 5 bases and J shed 8 bases, with 15 bases lying between them. The V gene's germline CDR1 is SEHNR and CDR2 FQNEAQ (reference sequence). Variable domain in full (rest from reference TRBV7-9 and TRBJ1-2): DTGVSQNPRHKITKRGQNVTFRCDPISEHNRLYWYRQTLGQGPEFLTYFQNEAQLEKSRLLSDRFSAERPKGSFSTLEIQRTEQGDSAMYLCASSPDLFGGYTFGSGTRLTVV.